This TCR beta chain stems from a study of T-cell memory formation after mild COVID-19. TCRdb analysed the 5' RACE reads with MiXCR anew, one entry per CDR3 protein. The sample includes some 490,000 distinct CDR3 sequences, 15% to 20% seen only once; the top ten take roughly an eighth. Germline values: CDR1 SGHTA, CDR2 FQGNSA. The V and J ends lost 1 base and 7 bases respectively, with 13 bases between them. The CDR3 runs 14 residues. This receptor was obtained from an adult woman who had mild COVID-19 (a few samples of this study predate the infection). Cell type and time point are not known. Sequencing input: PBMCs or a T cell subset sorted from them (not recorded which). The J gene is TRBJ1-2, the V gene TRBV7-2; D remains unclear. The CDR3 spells CASSLESGYTGYTF. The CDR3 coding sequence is TGTGCCAGCAGCTTAGAATCGGGGTATACTGGCTACACCTTC.